The present T cell receptor beta chain was sequenced within a study of CD8+CD57+ T cells in acquired aplastic anemia. As for the study in general: When averaged, DNA from sorted CD4+ and CD8+ cells came to approximately 3.2 ug. General study results and limits: In common between the patients and the controls were twenty-nine CD8+ CDR3 sequences.

Patients selected for sequencing had displayed CD8+CD57+ cell expansion by flow cytometry. The enrolled patients all had severe acquired aplastic anemia. By the time of blood sampling, patients had still received no therapy. This clonotype showed up just a few times. Its matching antigen is unknown. The TCR beta profiling, which covered VDJ combination and CDR3 sequence, was carried out using genomic DNA as the template. TCRdb called the reads again in MiXCR, with one record for every CDR3 protein. This sample yields under 200,000 distinct CDR3 sequences, of which 40% to 50% are seen a single time; 9.7% belongs to the top ten. Germline values: CDR1 SGHVS, CDR2 FNYEAQ. The CDR3 has 12 residues. Trimming shortened V by 4 bases and J by 5 bases, and 5 bases separated the two germline ends.

V is TRBV7-6 and J is TRBJ2-2; D is uncertain. This receptor was identified in a human donor with aplastic anemia. The specimen was sorted CD4+, CD8+, or CD8+CD57+ T cells (not recorded which) from PBMCs. Written as DNA, the CDR3 is TGTGCCAGCAGCTCCGAAACCGGGGAGCTGTTTTTT. Encoded protein: CASSSETGELFF. Based on the CDR3 plus reference TRBV7-6 and TRBJ2-2, the full variable domain is GAGVSQSPRYKVTKRGQDVALRCDPISGHVSLYWYRQALGQGPEFLTYFNYEAQQDKSGLPNDRFSAERPEGSISTLTIQRTEQRDSAMYRCASSSETGELFFGEGSRLTVL.